This T cell receptor beta chain derives from a study of blood T cell repertoires in COVID-19 (dated by TCRdb to the early 2020s). Looking at the study overall: Samples covering the acute and convalescent phases of COVID-19 were provided by collaborators in the United States, Italy and Spain. Samples were obtained from the ongoing ImmuneRACE study (first 160 participants) and from about 1,300 subjects provided by 6 global collaborators. The repertoires were released in a freely available public database meant as a resource for research on the immune response to SARS-CoV-2. Sample metadata almost always included a de-identified subject ID, COVID-19 status, age in years and sex. The material from the prospective study consisted of cDNA or gDNA derived from T cells, B-cell-depleted T cells, or PBMCs. Where available, HLA class I and class II types were taken from metadata supplied by the sample provider and were not determined by assay-based typing. Deeply sampled blood TCRbeta repertoires from subjects exposed to, actively infected with, or recovered from COVID-19 were included in the dataset.

This clone has a single count. The antigen this receptor binds is unknown. No base qualities exist here, and no much larger clone lies one base off it. TCRbeta CDR3 regions were amplified from genomic DNA by means of the immunoSEQ Assay, a bias-controlled multiplex PCR. The paper's processing steps were these. The number of nucleated cells in each sample was estimated by amplification of reference gene primers within the assay. To quantify the absolute abundance of each unique TCRbeta CDR3 rearrangement, sequence reads were collapsed and filtered. For each sample, productive Simpson clonality was calculated by taking the square root of Simpson's diversity index across productive rearrangements. TCRdb provides this immuneACCESS table in a form limited to in-frame rearrangements. Some clones are lacking; in checked studies, under half of them reflect an unresolved V gene, and why the rest are absent is not known. V, J and clone size are those of that table, while D and trimming were read from the DNA. The sample data list some 290,000 clones, and roughly 90% of these were observed just once. 11% of the sample comes from the top ten.

From the cysteine through the phenylalanine, the CDR3 covers 13 amino acids. Solely the CDR3 DNA is kept, with 39 bases framed from the first base. The germline V gene gives CDR1 as KGHSH and CDR2 as LQKENI. V gives up 0 bases and J gives up 8 bases, and the segment between their germline ends measures 7 bases. What the research found in general, with its limitations: How much clinical and demographic metadata was included differed by source and by participant, and the metadata was provided uncurated.

One collaborating source in Seattle enrolled patients during active infection and followed them longitudinally through the course of disease. Whole blood was collected in K2EDTA tubes by collaborating institutions according to the institutions' own protocols. For TCRbeta analysis, collaborator samples were shipped as frozen whole blood, as isolated PBMCs, or as DNA extracted from either sample type. The specimen was peripheral blood. The chain is encoded by TRBV18 joined to TRBJ1-4, with the D gene call left open. This TCR derives from a woman aged 30 to 39 with COVID-19, enrolled during active disease. The CDR3 reads CASSPPVAEKLFF. The sequenced DNA: TGTGCCAGCTCACCACCGGTAGCCGAAAAACTGTTTTTT.